Presented here are 25 T cell receptor beta chains from one specimen sequenced in a study of blood T cell repertoires in COVID-19. Assay used: immunoSEQ multiplex PCR; TCRdb lists only in-frame clones, some missing. The sample contains about 110,000 clones, over 75% of which appear only once. Material: peripheral blood. All receptors derive from a woman between 45 and 60 years old with acute or convalescent COVID-19.

This clone was recorded only once. This chain uses TRBV5-1 with TRBJ2-2; 11 bases fit TRBD1. The CDR3 is 17 amino acids. Germline trimming cut 1 base from V and 5 bases from J; bases unmatched to any gene: 7. The germline gives CDR1 SGHRS, CDR2 YFSETQ. CDR3 region: CASSLFPGTGGTGELFF. CDR3 bases: TGCGCCAGCAGCTTGTTCCCCGGGACAGGGGGGACCGGGGAGCTGTTTTTT.

This clone was detected only once. J is TRBJ2-3 and V is TRBV14; 7 positions agree with TRBD2. J was trimmed by 4 bases and V by 5 bases; bases with no gene match: 6. This CDR3 has 14 residues. CDR1 and CDR2 (germline): SGHDN, FVKESK. The CDR3 nucleotides are TGTGCCAGCAGCGCTCTAGCGGTCGCAGATACGCAGTATTTT. This gives the protein CASSALAVADTQYF. Full variable domain (rest looked up from reference TRBV14 and TRBJ2-3): EAGVTQFPSHSVIEKGQTVTLRCDPISGHDNLYWYRRVMGKEIKFLLHFVKESKQDESGMPNNRFLAERTGGTYSTLKVQPAELEDSGVYFCASSALAVADTQYFGPGTRLTVL.

The rearrangement uses TRBV14 and TRBJ2-7; D perhaps matches TRBD1 (5 bases). CDR3 length equals 13 residues. Germline V gene data show CDR1 as SGHDN and CDR2 as FVKESK. Trimming pared 5 bases from V and 2 bases from J, leaving 10 bases between. The chain's CDR3 is CASSIQAAYEQYF. The CDR3 bases are TGTGCCAGCAGCATACAGGCCGCCTACGAGCAGTACTTC.

The rearrangement links TRBV5-1 to TRBJ2-2, with 9 nucleotides matching TRBD1. V lost 3 bases to trimming and J lost 5 bases; unmatched junction nucleotides: 11. The CDR3 consists of 17 residues. CDR1 is SGHRS and CDR2 is YFSETQ in the germline V gene. CDR3: CASSSPSGQGLTGELFF. In DNA form, the CDR3 reads TGCGCCAGCAGCTCCCCATCGGGACAGGGTTTGACCGGGGAGCTGTTTTTT.

This sequence joins TRBV2 and TRBJ1-1, with TRBD1 matching over 8 bases. Per the germline V gene, CDR1 is SNHLY and CDR2 is FYNNEI. Trimming cost V 8 bases and J 3 bases; bases outside gene matches: 11. The CDR3 covers 15 residues. The CDR3 bases are TGTGCCAGCCAAGTCAGGGGGCGCGGGGACACTGAAGCTTTCTTT. This encodes CASQVRGRGDTEAFF.

CDR3 DNA sequence: TGTGCCAGCAGTTACTCGGGCAGGGTGCATTCACCCCTCCACTTT. Protein sequence: CASSYSGRVHSPLHF. V usage is TRBV6-5 and J usage is TRBJ1-6; maybe TRBD1 (5 bases). Germline V gene sequence: CDR1 MNHEY, CDR2 SVGAGI. The CDR3 has 15 residues. The ends were cut back, 0 bases at V and 8 bases at J, with 11 bases in the middle.

The V and J genes are TRBV18 and TRBJ1-1, with D tentatively TRBD1 (6 bases). Germline V gene sequence: CDR1 KGHSH, CDR2 LQKENI. V lost 3 bases, J lost 4 bases, and 21 bases lay in between. The length of the CDR3 is 17 residues. In nucleotides, the CDR3 is TGTGCCAGCTCACCCCAAGGGGGGGGAGTCGGGATCACTGAAGCTTTCTTT. Translation: CASSPQGGGVGITEAFF.

The chain combines TRBV21-1 with TRBJ1-4; TRBD1 is the table's D call and was not checked against the DNA. TRBV21-1 is flagged as a pseudogene. This CDR3 has 16 residues. The CDR3 spells CASSKPRVTGNEKLFF. CDR3 in DNA: TGTGCCAGCAGCAAACCCAGGGTGACAGGGAATGAAAAACTGTTTTTT.

The chain links TRBV18 to TRBJ1-3; no definite D call. Germline V lookup: CDR1 KGHSH, CDR2 LQKENI. V lost 3 bases, J lost 4 bases, and 13 bases lay in between. The CDR3 sequence is 15 residues long. In DNA, the CDR3 is TGTGCCAGCTCACCCGCTGCGGGAGCAGGAAACACCATATATTTT. It yields the protein CASSPAAGAGNTIYF. Based on the CDR3 plus reference TRBV18 and TRBJ1-3, the full variable domain is NAGVMQNPRHLVRRRGQEARLRCSPMKGHSHVYWYRQLPEEGLKFMVYLQKENIIDESGMPKERFSAEFPKEGPSILRIQQVVRGDSAAYFCASSPAAGAGNTIYFGEGSWLTVV.

In DNA, the CDR3 is TGCGCCAGCAGCTTGCCGGACAGGGGAGTAAATGAGCAGTTCTTC. Translation: CASSLPDRGVNEQFF. This chain connects TRBV5-1 to TRBJ2-1; 9 bases match TRBD1. Germline assignment: CDR1 SGHRS and CDR2 YFSETQ. The CDR3 runs to 15 residues. The junction had 6 bases not matched to a gene; V was cut back by 1 base and J by 7 bases.

Comments on this clone: The sample has other DNA sequences that encode this CDR3 too. DNA of the CDR3: TGTGCCAGCAGCGTAGCGTGGACTACCTCTGGGGCCAACGTCCTGACTTTC. This gives the protein CASSVAWTTSGANVLTF. The rearrangement links TRBV9 to TRBJ2-6; possible D gene TRBD2, 6 bases. Per germline, CDR1 SGDLS and CDR2 YYNGEE. The CDR3 is 17 residues long. Deletions cut 0 bases from V and 0 bases from J, with 10 bases between.

This clone was observed a single time. The chain is built from TRBV11-2 and TRBJ2-7, with a possible D match to TRBD1 (5 bases). In germline, CDR1 is SGHAT, CDR2 FQNNGV. V was clipped by 5 bases and J by 7 bases, with 15 bases between them. The CDR3 has 13 residues. The CDR3 region has the DNA TGTGCCAGCAGCAAATCACAGGCCCTGGAGCAGTACTTC. Translating gives CASSKSQALEQYF.

This chain uses TRBV14 with TRBJ1-5; D call uncertain. With 1 base removed from V and 0 bases from J, the gap between germline ends came to 10 bases. The CDR3 loop spans 16 amino acids. CDR1 is SGHDN, CDR2 FVKESK, per germline. CDR3 region: CASSQGSSHSNQPQHF. CDR3 nucleotides: TGTGCCAGCAGCCAAGGGAGCAGCCATAGCAATCAGCCCCAGCATTTT.

In DNA, the CDR3 is TGTGCCAGCAGTCCTCGGACAGCCTATGGCTACACCTTC. It yields the protein CASSPRTAYGYTF. The chain joins TRBV27 to TRBJ1-2; maybe TRBD1 (6 bases). This CDR3 is 13 amino acids long. V was clipped by 5 bases and J by 4 bases, with 11 bases between them. Germline CDR1 and CDR2: MNHEY and SMNVEV (reference sequence).

The gene calls are TRBV6-5 and TRBJ2-7; the D gene is possibly TRBD2 (6 bases). Germline loops: CDR1 MNHEY, CDR2 SVGAGI. V lost 0 bases and J lost 1, with 7 bases in between. CDR3 length equals 14 residues. CDR3 DNA: TGTGCCAGCAGTTACTCGGACTATTCCTACGAGCAGTACTTC. Translated: CASSYSDYSYEQYF.

The rearrangement uses TRBV7-3 and TRBJ2-2; the match to TRBD1 covers 7 bases. After removal of 0 bases from V and 4 bases from J, the junction contained 8 bases not matched to a gene. This CDR3 is 17 amino acids long. Germline assignment: CDR1 SGHTA and CDR2 FQGTGA. This CDR3 is CASSLTSGGSATGELFF. The CDR3 DNA sequence: TGTGCCAGCAGCTTAACATCAGGGGGATCGGCCACCGGGGAGCTGTTTTTT.

This sequence joins TRBV27 and TRBJ2-2; weak D call: TRBD2 (6 bases). The CDR3 extends over 19 amino acids. Trimming took off 0 bases at V and 0 bases at J, with 17 bases between the two ends. Germline V gene sequence: CDR1 MNHEY, CDR2 SMNVEV (reference sequence). The chain's CDR3 is CASSLSAGLRIANTGELFF. The CDR3 coding sequence is TGTGCCAGCAGTTTATCGGCGGGACTGAGGATCGCGAACACCGGGGAGCTGTTTTTT.

To note about this clone: Distinct nucleotide sequences in the sample also encode this CDR3. The V gene is TRBV5-1, the J gene TRBJ1-6, with D perhaps TRBD1 (6 bases). Germline-derived CDR1 and CDR2 are SGHRS and YFSETQ. The CDR3 has 15 amino acids. The V end was cut by 3 bases, the J end by 6 bases, with 13 bases between. Here the CDR3 DNA reads TGCGCCAGCAGCTCCCGACAGGCCGCTAATTCACCCCTCCACTTT. Translation gives CASSSRQAANSPLHF.

The chain employs TRBV11-2 and TRBJ2-3, with D perhaps TRBD2 (5 bases). Trimming took off 4 bases at V and 5 bases at J, with 16 bases between the two ends. CDR1 and CDR2 from the germline V gene are SGHAT and FQNNGV. The CDR3 consists of 15 residues. CDR3 nucleotides: TGTGCCAGCAGCTCCACCTCAGGACTTCAAGATACGCAGTATTTT. Protein product: CASSSTSGLQDTQYF.

V usage is TRBV18 and J usage is TRBJ1-1, with D possibly matching TRBD1 (5 bases). V lost 1 base to trimming and J lost 10 bases, with 16 bases between them. The germline V gene encodes CDR1 KGHSH and CDR2 LQKENI. The CDR3 runs 14 residues. CDR3 nucleotides: TGTGCCAGCTCACCACAACCGGCAGGGAAGGGAGCTTTCTTT. Amino acids: CASSPQPAGKGAFF.

The chain uses TRBV11-2 and TRBJ2-6; possibly TRBD2 for D (5 bases). This CDR3 is built from 17 residues. Trimming left V 4 bases short and J 0 bases short, with 13 bases between. Germline V gene data show CDR1 as SGHAT and CDR2 as FQNNGV. The CDR3 loop is CASSSLTGSSGANVLTF. The CDR3 nucleotides read TGTGCCAGCAGCTCTCTCACGGGGTCCTCTGGGGCCAACGTCCTGACTTTC.

V gene TRBV7-4 combines with J gene TRBJ1-3; D remains unclear. This CDR3 has 11 amino acids. Germline loops: CDR1 SGHVT, CDR2 SQSDAQ. Trimming removed 5 bases at V and 11 bases at J, with 10 bases between. CDR3 nucleotide sequence: TGTGCCAGCAGCCCGCGCGTAGCCATATATTTT. Translation: CASSPRVAIYF.

The CDR3 is CASSSTVNTEAFF. In DNA, the CDR3 is TGTGCCAGCAGCTCGACAGTGAACACTGAAGCTTTCTTT. J is TRBJ1-1 and V is TRBV7-8, with TRBD1 as a possible D gene (5 bases). Looked up from germline, CDR1 is SGHVS and CDR2 is FQNEAQ. The CDR3 has 13 amino acids. The V end was cut by 4 bases, the J end by 0 bases, with 6 bases between.

This chain joins TRBV15 and TRBJ1-4; D gene ambiguous. Germline V gene sequence: CDR1 LNHNV, CDR2 YYDKDF (reference sequence). The CDR3 extends over 15 amino acids. Trimming shortened V by 4 bases and J by 0 bases, and 9 bases separated the two germline ends. CDR3 region: CATSIRTATNEKLFF. The DNA for the CDR3 is TGTGCCACCAGCATACGAACGGCAACTAATGAAAAACTGTTTTTT.

The gene calls are TRBV11-2 and TRBJ2-7; no clear D. V lost 2 bases, J lost 5 bases, and 4 bases lay in between. Germline-derived CDR1 and CDR2 are SGHAT and FQNNGV. CDR3 length equals 11 residues. The CDR3 nucleotides are TGTGCCAGCAGCTTATTCGACGAGCAGTACTTC. This sequence encodes CASSLFDEQYF.